The 23 T cell receptor beta chains below come from one sample, sequenced in a study of T cell changes during pregnancy in multiple sclerosis. Here immunoSEQ multiplex PCR was the method, and the copy in TCRdb shows in-frame clones only, minus some. This sample has about 64,000 clones, with 90% to 97% found just once. The input for sequencing was CD8+ T cells from peripheral blood mononuclear cells, taken after pregnancy. Source of these receptors: a female donor with multiple sclerosis, enrolled in a pregnancy study.

The chain is built from TRBV6-6 and TRBJ2-1, with 7 bases aligning to TRBD2. V lost 7 bases and J lost 5; bases outside the gene matches: 11. Looked up from germline, CDR1 is MNHNY and CDR2 is SVGAGI (reference sequence). The CDR3 runs to 15 residues. CDR3 nucleotide sequence: TGTGCCAGCACTTCCGGGGGACTACCTCACAATGAGCAGTTCTTC. It encodes CASTSGGLPHNEQFF.

The chain combines TRBV21-1 with TRBJ2-1; the D segment call TRBD1 is taken from the table without a DNA check. TRBV21-1 is a pseudogene locus. The CDR3 sequence is 13 residues long. The CDR3 region is CASSKTGGSEQFF. The CDR3 nucleotides are TGTGCCAGCAGCAAAACAGGGGGCAGTGAGCAGTTCTTC.

The chain is built from TRBV19 and TRBJ2-6; the D is unclear. Trimming pared 2 bases from V and 1 base from J, leaving 6 bases between. Germline V lookup: CDR1 LNHDA, CDR2 SQIVND (reference sequence). This CDR3 has 15 residues. The CDR3 spells CASSIYSSGANVLTF. The CDR3 DNA reads as TGTGCCAGTAGTATATATAGTTCTGGGGCCAACGTCCTGACTTTC.

In this sample, this clone turned up once. This chain joins TRBV7-2 and TRBJ1-4, with D possibly matching TRBD1 (6 bases). CDR3 length equals 14 residues. Germline lookup yields CDR1 SGHTA and CDR2 FQGNSA. The V gene lost 6 bases and the J gene lost 8 bases, with 16 bases spanning the gap. The DNA for the CDR3 is TGTGCCAGCAGTCTTGACAGGACCTTAGAAAAACTGTTTTTT. This codes for CASSLDRTLEKLFF.

This clone was counted a single time. The V call is TRBV28, the J call TRBJ2-1; 7 nucleotides agree with TRBD2. Germline lookup yields CDR1 MDHEN and CDR2 SYDVKM. The CDR3 spans 16 residues. Unmatched junction bases numbered 10, after V lost 3 bases and J lost 5 bases. As DNA, the CDR3 is TGTGCCAGCAGTTTCGGGGGGAGGGCCAGGGACAATGAGCAGTTCTTC. It encodes CASSFGGRARDNEQFF.

The chain couples TRBV10-3 to TRBJ2-7; D is possibly TRBD1 (6 bases). In germline, CDR1 is ENHRY, CDR2 SYGVKD. Trimming left V 5 bases short and J 3 bases short, with 11 bases between. The CDR3 spans 13 residues. The CDR3 bases are TGTGCCATCAGTAGACAGGATGGCTACGAGCAGTACTTC. Encoded protein: CAISRQDGYEQYF.

This rearrangement joins TRBV7-9 to TRBJ2-3; 7 positions agree with TRBD1. V shed 4 bases and J 0 bases; nucleotides not matched to a gene: 4. The CDR3 loop spans 15 amino acids. Germline V gene data show CDR1 as SEHNR and CDR2 as FQNEAQ (reference sequence). CDR3 DNA: TGTGCCAGCAGCTGGGACAGCACTAGCACAGATACGCAGTATTTT. This sequence encodes CASSWDSTSTDTQYF.

This clone was observed once. The V gene is TRBV11-2, the J gene TRBJ1-2; no clear D. The germline gives CDR1 SGHAT, CDR2 FQNNGV. The CDR3 runs 15 residues. V lost 5 bases, J lost 5 bases, and 18 bases lay in between. The DNA for the CDR3 is TGTGCCAGCAGCCTTGAGGGCAGTGACTATTATGGCTACACCTTC. Protein: CASSLEGSDYYGYTF.

This CDR3 reads CASSLPRANVLTF. CDR3 nucleotide sequence: TGTGCCAGCAGTTTACCTCGGGCCAACGTCCTGACTTTC. This chain connects TRBV28 to TRBJ2-6; the D is unclear. The V gene's germline CDR1 is MDHEN and CDR2 SYDVKM. Trimming pared 2 bases from V and 5 bases from J, leaving 4 bases between. This CDR3 has 13 residues.

A remark on this clone: Other DNA variants within this sample encode the same CDR3. The rearrangement uses TRBV6-1 and TRBJ2-3; TRBD1 aligns across 7 bases. The germline gives CDR1 MNHNS, CDR2 SASEGT. The CDR3 totals 14 residues. Trimming removed 1 base from V and 4 bases from J; junction bases left unmatched: 2. The CDR3 DNA reads TGTGCCAGCAGTGAAGGCCAGGGGGCAGATACGCAGTATTTT. Protein product: CASSEGQGADTQYF.

The chain combines TRBV7-9 with TRBJ2-7; maybe TRBD2 (6 bases). V lost 4 bases, J lost 4 bases, and 14 bases lay in between. This CDR3 region has 14 residues. The germline gives CDR1 SEHNR, CDR2 FQNEAQ (reference sequence). The CDR3 protein is CASSSSGGGYEQYF. CDR3 in DNA: TGTGCCAGCAGCTCGTCAGGCGGAGGGTACGAGCAGTACTTC.

The chain combines TRBV19 with TRBJ2-3, with TRBD2 matching 9 bases. CDR1 LNHDA and CDR2 SQIVND come from the germline V gene (reference sequence). The CDR3 contains 14 residues. Germline trimming cut 6 bases from V and 6 bases from J; bases unmatched to any gene: 7. In DNA, the CDR3 is TGTGCCAGTAGACCTAGCGGGGTTCGGGATACGCAGTATTTT. Translated, it gives CASRPSGVRDTQYF.

The chain uses TRBV28 and TRBJ2-7, with 11 bases lining up with TRBD2. Trimming removed 4 bases from V and 3 bases from J; junction bases left unmatched: 8. Per the germline V gene, CDR1 is MDHEN and CDR2 is SYDVKM. CDR3 size: 16 residues. CDR3 sequence reads: CASSWGLADIYYEQYF. CDR3 DNA: TGTGCCAGCAGTTGGGGACTAGCGGACATATACTACGAGCAGTACTTC.

This rearrangement joins TRBV14 to TRBJ2-7; TRBD2 agrees at 8 bases. Trimming took 1 base from V and 0 from J; bases not matched to a gene: 5. The CDR3 spans 16 residues. CDR1 and CDR2 (germline): SGHDN, FVKESK. The CDR3 reads CASSQAVAGPSYEQYF. The CDR3 region has the DNA TGTGCCAGCAGCCAAGCCGTAGCGGGGCCCTCCTACGAGCAGTACTTC.

The chain has TRBV27 and TRBJ2-1, with 7 bases aligning to TRBD2. Germline CDR1 is MNHEY and CDR2 is SMNVEV (reference sequence). J lost 5 bases, V lost 1 base, and 5 bases had no gene match. The CDR3 sequence is 15 residues long. CDR3 in DNA: TGTGCCAGCAGTTTATTTCCTAGCGGCAACAATGAGCAGTTCTTC. Its protein is CASSLFPSGNNEQFF.

The chain joins TRBV10-3 to TRBJ2-3, with 7 bases lining up with TRBD2. CDR1 and CDR2 (germline): ENHRY, SYGVKD. V was clipped by 6 bases and J by 0 bases; unmatched bases: 6. This CDR3 contains 15 residues. CDR3 region: CAIRWTSSSTDTQYF. In DNA, the CDR3 is TGTGCCATCAGGTGGACTAGTTCTAGCACAGATACGCAGTATTTT.

This chain uses TRBV9 with TRBJ2-3, with 9 bases fitting TRBD2. Trimming cost V 2 bases and J 4 bases; bases outside gene matches: 5. The germline CDR1 and CDR2 sequences are SGDLS and YYNGEE. CDR3 size: 15 residues. For the CDR3, the DNA is TGTGCCAGCAGCGTGATAGCGGGAGTTCCAGATACGCAGTATTTT. Its translation: CASSVIAGVPDTQYF.

The chain couples TRBV4-1 to TRBJ2-7; weak D call: TRBD2 (5 bases). The CDR3 length is 15 residues. Germline assignment: CDR1 MGHRA and CDR2 YSYEKL. V gave up 0 bases and J gave up 2 bases, with 11 bases separating them. The CDR3: CASSQDPPGTYEQYF. The CDR3 DNA reads TGCGCCAGCAGCCAAGATCCTCCGGGGACCTACGAGCAGTACTTC.

V usage is TRBV19 and J usage is TRBJ2-1; D possibly corresponds to TRBD1 (6 bases). The germline V and J ends were trimmed by 4 bases and 14 bases, with 21 bases remaining between them. CDR3 length: 14 residues. From germline, CDR1 is LNHDA and CDR2 SQIVND (reference sequence). For the CDR3, the DNA is TGTGCCAGTAGTACTCCTGGTCACATCAAGGGGGAGTTCTTC. Protein product: CASSTPGHIKGEFF.

This rearrangement joins TRBV27 to TRBJ2-1; D is perhaps TRBD2 (7 bases). Per germline, CDR1 MNHEY and CDR2 SMNVEV (reference sequence). V was shortened by 1 base and J by 9 bases, with 19 bases between the two germline ends. The CDR3 extends over 16 amino acids. The CDR3 bases are TGTGCCAGCAGTTTATTAGGGGAGGGGGGGCCACTTGAGCAGTTCTTC. Its protein is CASSLLGEGGPLEQFF.

The V gene is TRBV6-5, the J gene TRBJ2-5, with 7 positions matching TRBD1. Germline values: CDR1 MNHEY, CDR2 SVGAGI. The CDR3 is 15 residues long. J gave up 4 bases and V 2 bases, and 7 bases lay outside the gene matches. This CDR3 reads CASSYGQGVGETQYF. In nucleotides, the CDR3 is TGTGCCAGCAGTTACGGCCAGGGGGTTGGAGAGACCCAGTACTTC.

The chain combines TRBV5-6 with TRBJ2-2, with 8 positions matching TRBD1. CDR3 length equals 16 residues. J lost 1 base, V lost 2 bases, and 4 bases had no gene match. Germline V gene lookup returns CDR1 SGHDT and CDR2 YYEEEE. CDR3 DNA: TGTGCCAGCAGCTTAGTCGACAGGGGGAACACCGGGGAGCTGTTTTTT. This sequence encodes CASSLVDRGNTGELFF.

V usage is TRBV6-5 and J usage is TRBJ2-7; D may be TRBD1 (5 bases). Germline CDR1 reads MNHEY; CDR2 reads SVGAGI. Trimming took off 2 bases at V and 0 bases at J, with 11 bases between the two ends. The CDR3 covers 15 residues. CDR3 region: CASSYHETASYEQYF. The CDR3 nucleotides are TGTGCCAGCAGTTACCACGAGACAGCCTCCTACGAGCAGTACTTC.